This T cell receptor beta chain was captured in a study of shared T cell receptors in the human thymus. Trimming shortened V by 9 bases and J by 8 bases, and 13 bases separated the two germline ends. The CDR3 length is 11 residues. Germline-derived CDR1 and CDR2 are SNHLY and FYNNEI. Repertoires were generated with immunoSEQ multiplex PCR, while TCRdb's copy carries only in-frame clones and drops some. Here the sample spans roughly 500,000 clones, 70% to 80% being singletons. These data were likewise used in another study, on human thymus T cells. That paper states: Donors were healthy Finnish infants having corrective surgery for congenital heart defects. Thymus tissue was removed during corrective cardiac surgery. Thymic and blood repertoires appeared to carry a bias in their V and J gene usage. Related research has reported that thymic repertoires overlap highly among unrelated individuals.

The clonotype comes from a boy under two years old with a congenital heart defect. The sequencing input was thymocytes. The chain links TRBV2 to TRBJ1-2; D is uncertain. DNA of the CDR3: TGTGCCAGGGGAGGTGTAAGGGGCTACACCTTC. It yields the protein CARGGVRGYTF.